The 5 T cell receptor beta chains in this list originate from one sample, sequenced in a study of blood T cells in healthy people across ages. The second PCR ran about 6 to 11 cycles with a sample-barcoded 5' primer and J-beta primers. One entry per CDR3 protein, called by TCRdb with MiXCR from the 5' RACE reads. The sample contains over a million distinct CDR3 sequences, 40% to 55% of which appear only once. The sample comprised blood. These receptors were obtained from a woman aged 55-69 years in good health.

This clonotype was observed a single time. V is TRBV5-1 and J is TRBJ2-3; 12 bases align to TRBD2. The CDR3 spans 14 residues. Germline trimming cut 1 base from V and 9 bases from J; bases unmatched to any gene: 3. CDR1 SGHRS and CDR2 YFSETQ come from the germline V gene. The CDR3: CASSLTLAGGTQYF. The CDR3 DNA follows: TGCGCCAGCAGCTTGACACTAGCGGGAGGCACGCAGTATTTT.

This clonotype has at least ten counts. This sequence joins TRBV6-5 and TRBJ2-1; maybe TRBD1 (6 bases). Per the germline V gene, CDR1 is MNHEY and CDR2 is SVGAGI. The V gene lost 7 bases and the J gene lost 6 bases, with 7 bases spanning the gap. The CDR3 is 11 amino acids. CDR3 protein: CASTRGNEQFF. In DNA, the CDR3 is TGTGCCAGCACCAGGGGCAATGAGCAGTTCTTC.

This clonotype occurred once. The V and J genes are TRBV5-1 and TRBJ2-3, with D perhaps matching TRBD1 (5 bases). The CDR3 sequence is 13 residues long. Germline lookup yields CDR1 SGHRS and CDR2 YFSETQ. V shed 5 bases and J shed 4 bases, with 11 bases lying between them. The CDR3: CASSFQGSDTQYF. The CDR3 nucleotides read TGCGCCAGCAGTTTCCAGGGATCAGATACGCAGTATTTT.

The chain is built from TRBV5-1 and TRBJ2-5; TRBD1 matches at 9 bases. This CDR3 is 16 amino acids long. V was clipped by 0 bases and J by 5 bases; unmatched bases: 8. The germline V gene has CDR1 SGHRS and CDR2 YFSETQ. CDR3 DNA sequence: TGCGCCAGCAGCTTGGTGACCACAGGGGGCGGTGAGACCCAGTACTTC. It translates to CASSLVTTGGGETQYF.

This clonotype came up once. The gene calls are TRBV3-1 and TRBJ2-1; TRBD2 aligns across 7 bases. Germline-derived CDR1 and CDR2 are LGHDT and YNNKEL (reference sequence). Trimming cost V 0 bases and J 3 bases; bases outside gene matches: 8. The CDR3 is 17 amino acids. The CDR3 reads CASSQDVNQRDYNEQFF. The CDR3 DNA follows: TGTGCCAGCAGCCAAGATGTGAACCAGCGGGACTACAATGAGCAGTTCTTC.